The subject of this entry is one TCR beta chain. Its antigen is undetermined. The data originate from a study of monozygotic twins with inflammatory bowel disease. This CDR3 has 16 amino acids. The germline V gene has CDR1 LGHNA and CDR2 YSLEER. Study-wide findings and caveats: IBD-affected twins scored below their healthy co-twins in TCRbeta diversity (inverse Simpson).

Each CDR3 protein gets one entry in TCRdb, which reprocessed the 5' RACE reads and gives no DNA. The sample holds more than 300,000 distinct CDR3 sequences. The receptor comes from a human donor with ulcerative colitis or Crohn's disease, or a healthy co-twin of an affected twin (not recorded which). The sample taken for sequencing was blood. V and J are TRBV4-3 and TRBJ2-1; the D call from TCRdb, TRBD1, cannot be confirmed without DNA. CDR3 in amino acids: CASSQGRGDLANEQFF.